Each of the 23 T cell receptor beta chains below was sequenced from the same sample in a study of OX40 agonist ivuxolimab in advanced cancers. The assay was immunoSEQ multiplex PCR, and TCRdb's table has in-frame clones only and misses some. This repertoire shows around 50,000 clones, more than 75% found once; its top ten account for about 1.7%. This material consisted of CD4+ or CD8+ T cells sorted from blood, taken in a trial of the OX40 agonist ivuxolimab. These TCRs come from an adult with an advanced solid tumor such as melanoma, head and neck, liver or kidney cancer.

This chain joins TRBV5-1 and TRBJ2-2; D gene ambiguous. The CDR3 extends over 12 amino acids. Trimming left V 5 bases short and J 2 bases short, with 4 bases between. Germline values: CDR1 SGHRS, CDR2 YFSETQ. The chain's CDR3 is CASRENTGELFF. The DNA for the CDR3 is TGCGCCAGCAGAGAAAACACCGGGGAGCTGTTTTTT.

The rearrangement joins TRBV6-6 to TRBJ1-6; no clear D gene. Germline CDR1 reads MNHNY; CDR2 reads SVGAGI (reference sequence). The V end lost 6 bases, the J end lost 6 bases, and 12 bases lay between the germline ends. The CDR3 is 14 residues long. The CDR3 DNA is TGTGCCAGCAGCAGTGGACGACTTAATTCACCCCTCCACTTT. The encoded protein is CASSSGRLNSPLHF.

The chain joins TRBV27 to TRBJ1-5; tentative D call: TRBD1 (6 bases). This CDR3 has 15 residues. Trimming removed 4 bases from V and 3 bases from J, with 13 bases in between. The germline gives CDR1 MNHEY, CDR2 SMNVEV (reference sequence). The DNA for the CDR3 is TGTGCCAGCAGTTCTCAGGGGAGACTCAATCAGCCCCAGCATTTT. Translated, it gives CASSSQGRLNQPQHF.

This clone was counted between two and nine times. The chain couples TRBV18 to TRBJ2-5, with 7 positions matching TRBD2. The germline V gene encodes CDR1 KGHSH and CDR2 LQKENI. V gave up 6 bases and J gave up 2 bases; unmatched junction bases: 15. CDR3 size: 17 residues. The CDR3 sequence is CASSSLAILALQETQYF. DNA for the CDR3: TGTGCCAGCTCTTCCCTCGCCATACTAGCGTTGCAAGAGACCCAGTACTTC.

This rearrangement joins TRBV7-2 to TRBJ2-7, with 9 bases fitting TRBD1. V lost 1 base to trimming and J lost 3 bases; unmatched junction nucleotides: 7. The CDR3 spans 16 residues. CDR1 and CDR2 (germline): SGHTA, FQGNSA. The CDR3 nucleotides are TGTGCCAGCAGCTTAGATCTGGGACAGGGCGGCTACGAGCAGTACTTC. Amino acids: CASSLDLGQGGYEQYF.

This clone appeared a single time. The chain couples TRBV27 to TRBJ1-5; weak D call: TRBD1 (6 bases). V was clipped by 5 bases and J by 4 bases, with 15 bases between them. The length of the CDR3 is 15 residues. The V gene's germline CDR1 is MNHEY and CDR2 SMNVEV (reference sequence). Here the CDR3 reads CASSPRTVENQPQHF. CDR3 sequence (DNA): TGTGCCAGCAGTCCCCGGACAGTAGAAAATCAGCCCCAGCATTTT.

The chain combines TRBV7-8 with TRBJ2-4; 8 nucleotides line up with TRBD2. Germline CDR1 reads SGHVS; CDR2 reads FQNEAQ. J was trimmed by 7 bases and V by 4 bases; bases with no gene match: 0. The CDR3 is made up of 12 amino acids. Here the CDR3 DNA reads TGTGCCAGCAGCTCGGGGGGGAACATTCAGTACTTC. Protein sequence: CASSSGGNIQYF.

The chain has TRBV6-5 and TRBJ1-6; D is unresolved. Germline CDR1 is MNHEY and CDR2 is SVGAGI. This CDR3 is 12 amino acids long. Trimming stripped 1 base from V and 7 bases from J, with 2 bases between. In nucleotides, the CDR3 is TGTGCCAGCAGTTACTACAATTCACCCCTCCACTTT. Translated, it gives CASSYYNSPLHF.

This clone was seen only once. The chain carries TRBV4-1 and TRBJ2-3; 11 bases map to TRBD1. Germline CDR1 and CDR2: MGHRA and YSYEKL. The junction had 10 bases not matched to a gene; V was cut back by 4 bases and J by 4 bases. CDR3 length: 17 amino acids. CDR3 DNA: TGCGCCAGCAGCCTCGGGACAGGGGGAGTGGGCCCAGATACGCAGTATTTT. It translates to CASSLGTGGVGPDTQYF.

The genes are TRBV27 and TRBJ1-1; D gene ambiguous. V was shortened by 3 bases and J by 7 bases, with 12 bases between the two germline ends. The germline V gene encodes CDR1 MNHEY and CDR2 SMNVEV (reference sequence). The CDR3 extends over 13 amino acids. The CDR3 nucleotides are TGTGCCAGCAGTTTCCTAAACGGACTTGAAGCTTTCTTT. Protein sequence: CASSFLNGLEAFF.

CDR3: CASSPGTGGTEAFF. The CDR3 DNA reads as TGCGCCAGCAGCCCCGGGACAGGGGGCACTGAAGCTTTCTTT. The chain joins TRBV5-1 to TRBJ1-1; 11 nucleotides agree with TRBD1. This CDR3 spans 14 amino acids. V shed 4 bases and J 4 bases; nucleotides not matched to a gene: 3. The germline gives CDR1 SGHRS, CDR2 YFSETQ.

The chain has TRBV7-9 and TRBJ2-1, with D perhaps being TRBD1 or TRBD2 (5 bases each). The germline V and J ends were trimmed by 4 bases and 0 bases, with 7 bases remaining between them. Germline CDR1 reads SEHNR; CDR2 reads FQNEAQ (reference sequence). This CDR3 comprises 14 residues. The CDR3 region is CASSWDLSYNEQFF. The CDR3 DNA reads as TGTGCCAGCAGCTGGGACCTCTCCTACAATGAGCAGTTCTTC.

The chain carries TRBV5-6 and TRBJ2-2, with TRBD1 matching 7 bases. V dropped 3 bases and J dropped 5; count of bases not matched to a gene: 4. Germline loops: CDR1 SGHDT, CDR2 YYEEEE. This CDR3 spans 14 amino acids. This chain's CDR3 is CASSYDRVTGELFF. As DNA, the CDR3 is TGTGCCAGCAGCTACGACAGGGTTACCGGGGAGCTGTTTTTT.

The chain couples TRBV5-1 to TRBJ1-2; the match to TRBD1 covers 8 bases. Losses at the gene ends were 2 bases for V and 8 bases for J; bases not matched to a gene: 11. Per germline, CDR1 SGHRS and CDR2 YFSETQ. CDR3 length equals 15 residues. CDR3: CASSLISTGAGGYTF. The DNA of the CDR3 is TGCGCCAGCAGCTTAATCTCGACAGGGGCGGGCGGCTACACCTTC.

The chain employs TRBV7-8 and TRBJ2-7, with 7 bases identical to TRBD1. Trimming cost V 5 bases and J 1 base; bases outside gene matches: 8. CDR1 SGHVS and CDR2 FQNEAQ come from the germline V gene. This CDR3 has 15 residues. Written as DNA, the CDR3 is TGTGCCAGCAGCCTGCAGGGGGTTTCGTCCTACGAGCAGTACTTC. It specifies CASSLQGVSSYEQYF.

The chain combines TRBV6-1 with TRBJ2-7; D may be TRBD1 (6 bases). This CDR3 has 13 amino acids. Per the germline V gene, CDR1 is MNHNS and CDR2 is SASEGT. Trimming shortened V by 3 bases and J by 5 bases, and 11 bases separated the two germline ends. The CDR3 region is CASSEQGKDEQYF. The CDR3 coding sequence is TGTGCCAGCAGTGAGCAGGGGAAGGACGAGCAGTACTTC.

The chain carries TRBV4-1 and TRBJ1-3; no reliable D call. Germline V CDR1 and CDR2: MGHRA, YSYEKL. The germline V and J ends were trimmed by 0 bases and 2 bases, with 2 bases remaining between them. The CDR3 is 13 amino acids. The CDR3 sequence is CASSQETGNTIYF. The CDR3 nucleotides read TGCGCCAGCAGCCAAGAAACTGGAAACACCATATATTTT.

The chain is built from TRBV5-1 and TRBJ2-5; possible D gene TRBD1, 5 bases. CDR1 SGHRS and CDR2 YFSETQ come from the germline V gene. CDR3 size: 15 residues. V gave up 0 bases and J gave up 4 bases, with 13 bases separating them. As DNA, the CDR3 is TGCGCCAGCAGCTTGGATCCAGGGAACGGAGAGACCCAGTACTTC. This encodes CASSLDPGNGETQYF.

This chain uses TRBV5-4 with TRBJ2-3, with 8 bases aligning to TRBD2. This CDR3 comprises 13 residues. The germline V gene has CDR1 SGHNT and CDR2 YYREEE (reference sequence). With 4 bases clipped from V and 4 bases from J, the junction kept 2 bases outside the gene matches. The CDR3 DNA reads TGTGCCAGCAGCGAGACTAGCGCAGATACGCAGTATTTT. Translating it yields CASSETSADTQYF.

Written as DNA, the CDR3 is TGTGCCAGCAGCTTGGGACAGGGAGGTTCACCCCTCCACTTT. Translation: CASSLGQGGSPLHF. V and J are TRBV5-8 and TRBJ1-6; the match to TRBD1 covers 7 bases. This CDR3 is built from 14 residues. J lost 9 bases, V lost 0 bases, and 3 bases had no gene match. Germline V CDR1 and CDR2: SGHTS, YDEGEE.

V usage is TRBV6-1 and J usage is TRBJ1-2; no definite D call. V lost 6 bases and J 7 bases, leaving 15 bases between the germline ends. The V gene's germline CDR1 is MNHNS and CDR2 SASEGT. The length of the CDR3 is 13 residues. The CDR3: CASREIVISGYTF. CDR3 in DNA: TGTGCCAGCAGAGAAATAGTCATTAGTGGCTACACCTTC.

V usage is TRBV7-2 and J usage is TRBJ1-2; 9 bases line up with TRBD1. The V segment lost 7 bases and the J segment 5 bases; nucleotides outside the gene matches: 11. The germline V gene has CDR1 SGHTA and CDR2 FQGNSA. This CDR3 has 15 residues. In DNA, the CDR3 is TGTGCCAGCACCCTGGGACAGGGACTTGGTTATGGCTACACCTTC. It translates to CASTLGQGLGYGYTF.

The chain combines TRBV5-1 with TRBJ2-5; D is unresolved. Trimming pared 2 bases from V and 3 bases from J, leaving 2 bases between. The CDR3 covers 11 residues. Looked up from germline, CDR1 is SGHRS and CDR2 is YFSETQ. CDR3 sequence: CASSFEETQYF. CDR3 nucleotide sequence: TGCGCCAGCAGCTTCGAAGAGACCCAGTACTTC.